This T cell receptor beta chain was profiled in a study of shared clonotypes between healthy human individuals. Profiled with immunoSEQ multiplex PCR; TCRdb holds only in-frame clones, not every one. The profile shows 2 million to 3 million clones, 93% of them singletons. CDR3 length: 15 amino acids. J was trimmed by 5 bases and V by 2 bases; bases with no gene match: 7. Germline-derived CDR1 and CDR2 are SSHAT and FNYEAQ (reference sequence). The receptor was isolated from a man in his late teens or twenties in good health. Some clones in this sample may be carry-over from other donors' samples. The chain combines TRBV7-7 with TRBJ2-5; 8 positions match TRBD1. The sequencing sample was made of naive CD4+ T cells from PBMCs. Subset given: CD45RA+ positively selected. Here the CDR3 reads CASSLRQGMQETQYF. The CDR3 nucleotides are TGTGCCAGCAGCTTAAGACAGGGGATGCAGGAGACCCAGTACTTC.